This entry lists 8 T cell receptor beta chains sequenced from one sample in a study of Ad26.COV2.S vaccination and SARS-CoV-2 variants (dated by TCRdb to about 2021). The intended sense of this specimen's treatment or condition label: roughly 20 received Ad26.COV2.S at low or high dose, single or two shots; about 5 received placebo; per-sample allocation not given. For vaccine and placebo recipients, repertoires were sequenced using samples collected on day 63 after the first injection. The library was prepared using the immunoSEQ multiplex PCR assay. Entries here come from immuneACCESS through TCRdb and include only in-frame sequences with V and J called. Some clones fail to appear in such tables; in the studies checked, an unresolved V gene covers under half of the shortfall, and the cause of the remainder is unknown. The sample table records roughly 300,000 clones; approximately 90% of these occur just once. The ten largest clonotypes hold 5% of the sample.

Source: peripheral blood, taken in a trial of Ad26.COV2.S vaccine versus placebo. All receptors derive from a person aged 18-60 years who received the Ad26.COV2.S COVID-19 vaccine or a placebo.

The CDR3 protein is CASSQVLRRPTEAFF. The CDR3 DNA reads as TGTGCCAGCAGCCAAGTCCTGCGGAGGCCCACTGAAGCTTTCTTT. The chain uses TRBV3-1 (or the pseudogene TRBV3-2) and TRBJ1-1, with D unclear. The CDR3 contains 15 residues. Looked up from germline, CDR1 is LGHDT and CDR2 is YNNKEL (reference sequence). Trimming took off 1 base at V and 4 bases at J, with 13 bases between the two ends.

This chain connects TRBV5-5 to TRBJ2-5; tentatively, D is TRBD1 or TRBD2 (5 bases each). The CDR3 totals 15 residues. Germline-derived CDR1 and CDR2 are SGHKS and YYEKEE (reference sequence). V dropped 8 bases and J dropped 2 bases, with 19 bases sitting between them. The CDR3 region is CARGRKANLQETQYF. The CDR3 DNA sequence: TGTGCCAGGGGACGGAAGGCAAATTTACAAGAGACCCAGTACTTC.

V is TRBV11-3 and J is TRBJ2-1; D is ambiguous. The CDR3 consists of 15 residues. V was clipped by 5 bases and J by 0 bases, with 11 bases between them. Germline V CDR1 and CDR2: SGHNT, YENEEA. The CDR3 sequence is CASSPGVGSYNEQFF. The CDR3, as DNA: TGTGCCAGCAGCCCTGGAGTTGGCTCCTACAATGAGCAGTTCTTC.

The rearrangement uses TRBV7-2 and TRBJ1-1, with D perhaps matching TRBD1 (5 bases). The CDR3 sequence is 13 residues long. Germline values: CDR1 SGHTA, CDR2 FQGNSA. The germline V and J ends were trimmed by 5 bases and 3 bases, with 10 bases remaining between them. The CDR3 protein is CASSGALYTEAFF. The DNA of the CDR3 is TGTGCCAGCAGCGGGGCCCTTTACACTGAAGCTTTCTTT.

The chain recombines TRBV7-6 with TRBJ1-4; TRBD1 is a possible D gene (5 bases). V lost 1 base and J lost 8, with 17 bases in between. CDR3 length: 16 residues. Germline V gene sequence: CDR1 SGHVS, CDR2 FNYEAQ. The CDR3 region has the DNA TGTGCCAGCAGCTTAGGGGGCTCTGGGGCTGACGAAAAACTGTTTTTT. This gives the protein CASSLGGSGADEKLFF.

This clone was detected only once. V is TRBV5-1 and J is TRBJ2-1, with D possibly TRBD2 on 5 matching bases. The V and J ends lost 0 bases and 6 bases respectively, with 13 bases between them. The CDR3 spans 15 residues. CDR1 is SGHRS, CDR2 YFSETQ, per germline. The CDR3 protein is CASSLGGSVSNEQFF. In nucleotides, the CDR3 is TGCGCCAGCAGCTTGGGAGGGTCAGTTTCCAATGAGCAGTTCTTC.

This clone was observed a single time. The chain combines TRBV27 with TRBJ2-1; 7 bases match TRBD2. The V segment lost 3 bases and the J segment 5 bases; nucleotides outside the gene matches: 1. CDR3 size: 13 residues. The V gene's germline CDR1 is MNHEY and CDR2 SMNVEV (reference sequence). Written as DNA, the CDR3 is TGTGCCAGCAGTTTCGGGGGGAACAATGAGCAGTTCTTC. Its protein is CASSFGGNNEQFF.

This clone has a handful of counts. The CDR3 region has the DNA TGTGCCAGTGGCGGGGCAGTAGCTAGCAATCAGCCCCAGCATTTT. It is translated as CASGGAVASNQPQHF. The gene calls are TRBV19 and TRBJ1-5; tentatively, D is TRBD1 (5 bases). The germline V gene encodes CDR1 LNHDA and CDR2 SQIVND (reference sequence). Trimming pared 8 bases from V and 0 bases from J, leaving 14 bases between. This CDR3 has 15 amino acids.